This T cell receptor (beta chain) came from a study of T cells in Graves' hyperthyroidism and ophthalmopathy. Study-level results: Progression to ophthalmopathy was predicted a median of approximately 6.4 months early.

Patients having uncontrolled infection, another autoimmune disease, pregnancy or lactation were not included. Germline assignment: CDR1 SQVTM and CDR2 ANQGSEA. V dropped 4 bases and J dropped 1 base, with 7 bases sitting between them. The CDR3 extends over 13 amino acids. What was amplified from RNA transcripts were TCR beta CDR3 regions. During a first-round RT-PCR of the TCR CDR3, the HTBI primer set was used. In TCRdb, the multiplex PCR reads were re-called with MiXCR into one record per CDR3 protein. The sample lists around 660,000 distinct CDR3 sequences; 45% were seen once. Concerning this clonotype: What it recognizes is unknown.

This receptor was taken from an adult man with Graves' disease, either hyperthyroidism or ophthalmopathy (not recorded which). The V and J genes are TRBV29-1 and TRBJ2-2, with D uncertain. Sequencing used peripheral blood or thyroid tissue (not recorded which). The CDR3 is CSVGGWNTGELFF. The CDR3 coding sequence is TGCAGCGTTGGTGGGTGGAACACCGGGGAGCTGTTTTTT.